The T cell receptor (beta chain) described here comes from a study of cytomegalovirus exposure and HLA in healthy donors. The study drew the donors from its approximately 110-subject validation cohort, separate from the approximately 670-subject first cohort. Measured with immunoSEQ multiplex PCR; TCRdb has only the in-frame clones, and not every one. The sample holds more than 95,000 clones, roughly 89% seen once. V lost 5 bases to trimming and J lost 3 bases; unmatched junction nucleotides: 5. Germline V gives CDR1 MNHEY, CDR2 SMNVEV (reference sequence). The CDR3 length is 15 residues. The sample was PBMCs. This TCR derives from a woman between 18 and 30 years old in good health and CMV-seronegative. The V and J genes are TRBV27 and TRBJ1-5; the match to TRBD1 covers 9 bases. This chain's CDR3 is CASSDRGLANQPQHF. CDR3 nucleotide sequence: TGTGCCAGCAGTGACAGGGGGTTGGCCAATCAGCCCCAGCATTTT.